The 8 T cell receptor beta chains reported below all come from one sample, sequenced in a study of T-cell reconstitution after alpha-beta-depleted transplantation in children (dated by TCRdb to between 2015 and 2016). The library relied on PCR. The listed sequencing device is Illumina HiSeq 2500. TCR libraries were prepared with molecular barcoding, using unique molecular identifiers to normalize TCRbeta repertoire quantification. TCRdb reanalyzed the raw reads on its own, using fastp at Q25 for trimming and MiXCR for clone calling, and kept in-frame beta chains. Rows are combined by CDR3 protein, so each entry shows the most common genes and DNA. Within this sample are a few hundred thousand distinct CDR3 sequences, with 9.5% to 13% of them counted one time only. Of the sample, about a quarter is held by the ten largest clones. The treatment or condition label corresponds to: allogeneic hematopoietic cell transplantation with graft depleted of TCRalphabeta T cells and CD19 B cells.

Sample: peripheral blood, taken 180 days after TCRalphabeta/CD19-depleted stem cell transplant. Receptor source: a male patient between 2 and 10 years old who had a stem cell transplant for chronic granulomatous disease, so the T cells may come from the graft donor.

This clonotype was seen repeatedly, ten times or more. The V call is TRBV19, the J call TRBJ2-2; D call uncertain. CDR1 is LNHDA, CDR2 SQIVND, per germline (reference sequence). V lost 1 base to trimming and J lost 5 bases, with 5 bases between them. The CDR3 covers 13 residues. CDR3 coding DNA: TGTGCCAGTAGTATAGCCAGTACCGGGGAGCTGTTTTTT. Encoded protein: CASSIASTGELFF.

This clonotype was counted many times. A read error may account for a junction end that differs from germline. The rearrangement links TRBV20-1 to TRBJ2-5; 8 positions agree with TRBD1. Per germline, CDR1 DFQATT and CDR2 SNEGSKA (reference sequence). The CDR3 covers 12 residues. CDR3 sequence (DNA): TGCAGTGCTAGAGAAGGACAGGGCCCCTTGGGGTTC. Translated, it gives CSAREGQGPLGF.

This clonotype was detected many times. The CDR3 reads CASSSNGGSNTGELFF. CDR3 nucleotide sequence: TGTGCCAGCAGCTCTAACGGGGGATCGAACACCGGGGAGCTGTTTTTT. This chain connects TRBV7-9 to TRBJ2-2, with a weak D call TRBD2 (6 bases). V shed 4 bases and J shed 0 bases, with 12 bases lying between them. CDR3 size: 16 residues. Germline V gene sequence: CDR1 SEHNR, CDR2 FQNEAQ (reference sequence). Filled out from reference TRBV7-9 and TRBJ2-2, the complete variable domain reads DTGVSQNPRHKITKRGQNVTFRCDPISEHNRLYWYRQTLGQGPEFLTYFQNEAQLEKSRLLSDRFSAERPKGSFSTLEIQRTEQGDSAMYLCASSSNGGSNTGELFFGEGSRLTVL.

The genes are TRBV28 and TRBJ1-6; D gene ambiguous. The ends were cut back, 5 bases at V and 10 bases at J, with 9 bases in the middle. The CDR3 length is 12 residues. CDR1 is MDHEN, CDR2 SYDVKM, per germline. This chain's CDR3 is CASSPLHSPLHF. DNA of the CDR3: TGTGCCAGCAGTCCCTTGCACTCACCCCTCCACTTT.

There are many counts of this clonotype. J is TRBJ2-3 and V is TRBV7-2; no clear D. V lost 2 bases and J lost 5, with 8 bases in between. This CDR3 spans 13 amino acids. CDR1 is SGHTA, CDR2 FQGNSA, per germline. The CDR3 loop reads CASSLQRGDTQYF. The DNA of the CDR3 is TGTGCCAGCAGCTTACAGCGAGGAGATACGCAGTATTTT.

This clonotype was recorded at least ten times. DNA of the CDR3: TGCAGCGTGGCCGGGACTAGCGGGAGGACCTACGAGCAGTACTTC. As protein: CSVAGTSGRTYEQYF. The V and J genes are TRBV29-1 and TRBJ2-7, with TRBD2 matching 15 bases. Germline V CDR1 and CDR2: SQVTM, ANQGSEA. This CDR3 contains 15 residues. V lost 6 bases, J lost 2 bases, and 5 bases stayed unmatched.

In this sample, this clonotype turned up many times. The chain links TRBV7-8 to TRBJ2-4; D might be TRBD2 (6 bases). V lost 5 bases, J lost 7 bases, and 12 bases lay in between. The length of the CDR3 is 13 residues. CDR1 SGHVS and CDR2 FQNEAQ come from the germline V gene. The CDR3 bases are TGTGCCAGCAGCAACTCGGGGGAGAACATTCAGTACTTC. Translated: CASSNSGENIQYF.

This clonotype was counted many times. The rearrangement uses TRBV5-5 and TRBJ2-7, with TRBD2 matching 15 bases. J was trimmed by 7 bases and V by 0 bases; bases with no gene match: 5. Looked up from germline, CDR1 is SGHKS and CDR2 is YYEKEE (reference sequence). This CDR3 region has 16 residues. The DNA of the CDR3 is TGTGCCAGCAGCTTGGCCGGACTAGCGGGAGGGCCTGAGCAGTACTTC. Translation: CASSLAGLAGGPEQYF.